This entry lists 2 T cell receptor beta chains sequenced from one sample in a study of T cell responses to AZD1222 COVID-19 vaccine. Sequencing used immunoSEQ multiplex PCR; TCRdb keeps in-frame clones, though not all of them. The repertoire holds over 100,000 clones, with approximately 90% as singletons. Sequences were derived from peripheral blood, sampled on day 0 of AZD1222 vaccination. Receptors originate from an adult in good health.

J is TRBJ1-1 and V is TRBV6-5, with D possibly being TRBD1 (5 bases). The V end lost 2 bases, the J end lost 0 bases, and 10 bases lay between the germline ends. The CDR3 is 15 amino acids. In germline, CDR1 is MNHEY, CDR2 SVGAGI. The CDR3 loop reads CASSYLGRMNTEAFF. Here the CDR3 DNA reads TGTGCCAGCAGTTACCTGGGACGGATGAACACTGAAGCTTTCTTT.

The CDR3 sequence is CASSPQNTEAFF. The CDR3 DNA follows: TGTGCCAGCAGTCCCCAGAACACTGAAGCTTTCTTT. The chain combines TRBV12-3 or TRBV12-4 with TRBJ1-1; D gene uncertain. This CDR3 spans 12 amino acids. V lost 5 bases to trimming and J lost 1 base, with 5 bases between them.